This passage covers 10 T cell receptor beta chains from one sample sequenced in a study of cytomegalovirus exposure and HLA in healthy donors. Vbeta (60) and Jbeta (13) primers were used in the PCR. This table comes from immunoSEQ multiplex PCR, and its TCRdb copy is limited to in-frame clones, with some not included. This table holds 150,000 to 160,000 clones, more than 75% found once. Material for sequencing was PBMCs. Every receptor here comes from a woman aged 18-29 years in good health and CMV-seronegative.

The V call is TRBV11-1, the J call TRBJ2-7; D is undetermined. Germline CDR1 and CDR2: SGHAT and FQDESV (reference sequence). The CDR3 has 15 residues. Trimming left V 1 base short and J 0 bases short, with 10 bases between. The CDR3 nucleotides are TGTGCCAGCAGCTTAGAGGCAACTATCTCCTACGAGCAGTACTTC. It encodes CASSLEATISYEQYF.

The rearrangement uses TRBV10-3 and TRBJ2-7, with TRBD2 identical over 10 bases. With V trimmed by 0 bases and J by 6 bases, 2 bases remained unmatched. This CDR3 spans 14 amino acids. Germline lookup yields CDR1 ENHRY and CDR2 SYGVKD. CDR3 region: CAISESSGRLEQYF. The CDR3 DNA sequence: TGTGCCATCAGTGAGTCTAGCGGGAGGCTCGAGCAGTACTTC.

The chain is built from TRBV6-5 and TRBJ1-5; D may be TRBD1 (6 bases). V lost 4 bases, J lost 0 bases, and 10 bases lay in between. There are 15 residues in the CDR3. The germline CDR1 and CDR2 sequences are MNHEY and SVGAGI. The CDR3, as DNA: TGTGCCAGCAGTTGGACAGCCGATAGCAATCAGCCCCAGCATTTT. It translates to CASSWTADSNQPQHF.

The genes are TRBV18 and TRBJ1-6; D uncertain. CDR3 length equals 14 residues. V was pared by 5 bases and J by 6 bases, with 11 bases between. Germline CDR1 KGHSH, CDR2 LQKENI. DNA for the CDR3: TGTGCCAGCTCAACCCAGGCCTCTAATTCACCCCTCCACTTT. This sequence encodes CASSTQASNSPLHF.

This chain links TRBV5-1 with TRBJ1-3; maybe TRBD1 (6 bases). Germline values: CDR1 SGHRS, CDR2 YFSETQ. Deletions cut 0 bases from V and 0 bases from J, with 10 bases between. The CDR3 is 16 amino acids. The CDR3 region is CASSLDDRSSGNTIYF. CDR3 nucleotide sequence: TGCGCCAGCAGCTTGGATGACAGGTCCTCTGGAAACACCATATATTTT.

The chain employs TRBV18 and TRBJ2-5; no reliable D call. The V gene's germline CDR1 is KGHSH and CDR2 LQKENI. The CDR3 extends over 14 amino acids. Trimming took off 3 bases at V and 5 bases at J, with 13 bases between the two ends. The CDR3 sequence is CASSPAGSGETQYF. Here the CDR3 DNA reads TGTGCCAGCTCACCGGCCGGGTCTGGGGAGACCCAGTACTTC.

The chain employs TRBV9 and TRBJ2-7; the match to TRBD2 covers 7 bases. Germline CDR1 reads SGDLS; CDR2 reads YYNGEE. V trimming: 3 bases; J trimming: 0 bases; junction bases outside the gene matches: 6. This CDR3 has 15 amino acids. The CDR3 sequence: CASSAQGGSSYEQYF. Written as DNA, the CDR3 is TGTGCCAGCAGCGCCCAGGGAGGGAGCTCCTACGAGCAGTACTTC. Combining the CDR3 with reference TRBV9 and TRBJ2-7 gives the whole variable domain DSGVTQTPKHLITATGQRVTLRCSPRSGDLSVYWYQQSLDQGLQFLIQYYNGEERAKGNILERFSAQQFPDLHSELNLSSLELGDSALYFCASSAQGGSSYEQYFGPGTRLTVT.

The chain carries TRBV6-5 and TRBJ1-2; D may be TRBD1 (5 bases). V lost 9 bases and J 8 bases, leaving 13 bases between the germline ends. Germline-derived CDR1 and CDR2 are MNHEY and SVGAGI. The CDR3 loop spans 11 amino acids. The CDR3 region has the DNA TGTGCCAGTACCCAAGGGGCCGGCTACACCTTC. It is translated as CASTQGAGYTF.

The rearrangement joins TRBV9 to TRBJ2-3; D possibly corresponds to TRBD2 (5 bases). V lost 3 bases, J lost 3 bases, and 11 bases lay in between. CDR1 and CDR2 (germline): SGDLS, YYNGEE. The CDR3 length is 14 residues. CDR3 sequence (DNA): TGTGCCAGCAGCGAGACCCGAGGGACAGATACGCAGTATTTT. It codes for CASSETRGTDTQYF. Full variable domain (outside the CDR3, taken from reference TRBV9 and TRBJ2-3): DSGVTQTPKHLITATGQRVTLRCSPRSGDLSVYWYQQSLDQGLQFLIQYYNGEERAKGNILERFSAQQFPDLHSELNLSSLELGDSALYFCASSETRGTDTQYFGPGTRLTVL.

This chain's CDR3 is CASSPLLAGLQETQYF. In DNA form, the CDR3 reads TGTGCCAGCAGCCCTCTACTAGCGGGACTCCAAGAGACCCAGTACTTC. This chain connects TRBV7-8 to TRBJ2-5; 10 nucleotides align to TRBD2. CDR1 and CDR2 (germline): SGHVS, FQNEAQ. This CDR3 is built from 16 residues. J was trimmed by 1 base and V by 5 bases; bases with no gene match: 7.